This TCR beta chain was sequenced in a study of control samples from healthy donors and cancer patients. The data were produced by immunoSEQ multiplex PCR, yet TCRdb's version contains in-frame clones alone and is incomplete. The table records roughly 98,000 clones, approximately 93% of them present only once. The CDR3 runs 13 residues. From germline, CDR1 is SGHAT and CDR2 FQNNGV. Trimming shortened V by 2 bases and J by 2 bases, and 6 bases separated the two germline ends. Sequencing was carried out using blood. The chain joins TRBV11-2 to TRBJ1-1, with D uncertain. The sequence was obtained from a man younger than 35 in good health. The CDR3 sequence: CASSLKVNTEAFF. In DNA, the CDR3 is TGTGCCAGCAGCTTAAAGGTAAACACTGAAGCTTTCTTT. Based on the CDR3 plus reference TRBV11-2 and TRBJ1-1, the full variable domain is EAGVAQSPRYKIIEKRQSVAFWCNPISGHATLYWYQQILGQGPKLLIQFQNNGVVDDSQLPKDRFSAERLKGVDSTLKIQPAKLEDSAVYLCASSLKVNTEAFFGQGTRLTVV.